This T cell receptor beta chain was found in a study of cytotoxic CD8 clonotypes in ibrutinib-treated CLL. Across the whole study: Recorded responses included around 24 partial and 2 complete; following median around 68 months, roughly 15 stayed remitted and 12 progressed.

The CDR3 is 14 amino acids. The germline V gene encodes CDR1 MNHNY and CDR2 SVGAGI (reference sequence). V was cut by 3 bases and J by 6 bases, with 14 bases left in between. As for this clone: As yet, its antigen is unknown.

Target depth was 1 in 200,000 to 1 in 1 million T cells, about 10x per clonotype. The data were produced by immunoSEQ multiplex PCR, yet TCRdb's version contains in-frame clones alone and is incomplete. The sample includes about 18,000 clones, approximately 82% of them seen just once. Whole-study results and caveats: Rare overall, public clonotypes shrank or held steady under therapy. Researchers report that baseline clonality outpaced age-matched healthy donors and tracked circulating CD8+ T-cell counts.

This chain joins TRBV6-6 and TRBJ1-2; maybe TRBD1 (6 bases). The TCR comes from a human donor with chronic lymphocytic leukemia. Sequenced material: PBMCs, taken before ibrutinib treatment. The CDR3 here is CASSYLQGRDGYTF. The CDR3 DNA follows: TGTGCCAGCAGTTATCTTCAGGGGCGAGATGGCTACACCTTC.